This T cell receptor (beta chain) was captured in a study of blood T cell repertoires in COVID-19. Study-wide background: Spain, Italy and the United States supplied samples that represented acute and convalescent COVID-19. Nucleic acid was either cDNA or gDNA, and it came from T cells, B-cell-depleted T cells, or PBMCs.

Per the original methods: Reference gene primer amplification yielded estimated nucleated cell counts. Sequenced by immunoSEQ multiplex PCR; TCRdb stores in-frame clones only, minus some. The V and J calls and clone size were taken over from that table, and D and trimming were inferred from the DNA. The repertoire holds over 45,000 clones, with 80% to 90% as singletons. This CDR3 has 15 residues. Germline V gives CDR1 MNHNY, CDR2 SVGAGI (reference sequence). The V end was cut by 10 bases, the J end by 4 bases, with 20 bases between. This TCR came from a man aged 40-50 years with acute or convalescent COVID-19. This sequence joins TRBV6-6 and TRBJ1-5; D is possibly TRBD1 (5 bases). The specimen was peripheral blood. This CDR3 reads CATERSRAVNQPQHF. In DNA, the CDR3 is TGTGCCACCGAGAGGAGCAGGGCCGTAAATCAGCCCCAGCATTTT.